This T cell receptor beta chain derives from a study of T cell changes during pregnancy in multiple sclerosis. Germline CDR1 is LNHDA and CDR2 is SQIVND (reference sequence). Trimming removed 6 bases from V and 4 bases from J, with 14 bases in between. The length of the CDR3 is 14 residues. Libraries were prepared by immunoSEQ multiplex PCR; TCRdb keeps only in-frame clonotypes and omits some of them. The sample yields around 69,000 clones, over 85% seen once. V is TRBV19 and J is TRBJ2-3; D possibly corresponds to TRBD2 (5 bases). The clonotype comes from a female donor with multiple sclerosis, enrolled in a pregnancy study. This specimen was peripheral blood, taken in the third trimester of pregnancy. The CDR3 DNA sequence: TGTGCCAGTAGCGTCTCAAGCGGTCCAGATACGCAGTATTTT. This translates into CASSVSSGPDTQYF.